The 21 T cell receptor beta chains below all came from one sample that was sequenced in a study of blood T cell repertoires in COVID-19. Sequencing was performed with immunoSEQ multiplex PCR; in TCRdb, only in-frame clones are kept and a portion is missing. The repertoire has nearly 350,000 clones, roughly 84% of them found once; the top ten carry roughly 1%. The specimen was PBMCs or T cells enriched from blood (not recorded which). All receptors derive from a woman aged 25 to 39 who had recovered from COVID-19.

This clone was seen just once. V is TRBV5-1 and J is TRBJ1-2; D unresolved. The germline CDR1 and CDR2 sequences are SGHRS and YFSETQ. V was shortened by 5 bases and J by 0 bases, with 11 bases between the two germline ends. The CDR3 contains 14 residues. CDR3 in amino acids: CASRREVPNYGYTF. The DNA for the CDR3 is TGCGCCAGCAGGCGAGAGGTACCTAACTATGGCTACACCTTC.

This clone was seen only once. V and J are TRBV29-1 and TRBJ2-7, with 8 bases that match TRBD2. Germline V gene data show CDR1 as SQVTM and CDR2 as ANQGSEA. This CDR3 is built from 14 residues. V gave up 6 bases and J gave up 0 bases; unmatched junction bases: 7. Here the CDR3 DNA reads TGCAGCGTGACGATAGCGGGGTACTCCTACGAGCAGTACTTC. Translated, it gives CSVTIAGYSYEQYF.

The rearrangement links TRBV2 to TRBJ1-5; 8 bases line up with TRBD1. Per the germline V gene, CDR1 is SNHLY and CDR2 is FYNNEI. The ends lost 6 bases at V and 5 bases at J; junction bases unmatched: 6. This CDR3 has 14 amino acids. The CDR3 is CASRIDRGDQPQHF. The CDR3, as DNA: TGTGCCAGCAGGATCGACAGGGGCGATCAGCCCCAGCATTTT.

The CDR3 region has the DNA TGTGCCAGCAGCTCGGGACAGACTTTCTATGGCTACACCTTC. This gives the protein CASSSGQTFYGYTF. The chain employs TRBV5-4 and TRBJ1-2, with TRBD1 matching over 7 bases. Germline V gene lookup returns CDR1 SGHNT and CDR2 YYREEE (reference sequence). J lost 4 bases, V lost 3 bases, and 6 bases had no gene match. The CDR3 totals 14 residues.

CDR3 region: CSVGEGNEKLFF. CDR3 bases: TGCAGCGTTGGTGAGGGAAATGAAAAACTGTTTTTT. The gene calls are TRBV29-1 and TRBJ1-4; no reliable D call. Germline V gene data show CDR1 as SQVTM and CDR2 as ANQGSEA. The V gene lost 4 bases and the J gene lost 5 bases, with 8 bases spanning the gap. The CDR3 is 12 residues long.

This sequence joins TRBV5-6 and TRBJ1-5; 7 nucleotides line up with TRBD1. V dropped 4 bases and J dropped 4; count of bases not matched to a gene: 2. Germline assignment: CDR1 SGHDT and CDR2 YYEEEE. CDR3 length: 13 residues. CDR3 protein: CASSATGNQPQHF. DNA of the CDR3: TGTGCCAGCAGCGCGACAGGGAATCAGCCCCAGCATTTT.

This chain's CDR3 is CASSPERNTEAFF. Written as DNA, the CDR3 is TGTGCCAGCTCACCAGAGAGGAACACTGAAGCTTTCTTT. The chain links TRBV18 to TRBJ1-1; D is unresolved. V lost 2 bases to trimming and J lost 1 base, with 5 bases between them. The CDR3 covers 13 residues. CDR1 and CDR2 (germline): KGHSH, LQKENI. Filled out from reference TRBV18 and TRBJ1-1, the complete variable domain reads NAGVMQNPRHLVRRRGQEARLRCSPMKGHSHVYWYRQLPEEGLKFMVYLQKENIIDESGMPKERFSAEFPKEGPSILRIQQVVRGDSAAYFCASSPERNTEAFFGQGTRLTVV.

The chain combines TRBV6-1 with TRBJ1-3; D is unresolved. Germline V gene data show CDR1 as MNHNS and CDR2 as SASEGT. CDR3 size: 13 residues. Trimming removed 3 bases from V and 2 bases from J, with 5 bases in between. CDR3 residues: CASSDETGNTIYF. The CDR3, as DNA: TGTGCCAGCAGTGACGAGACTGGAAACACCATATATTTT.

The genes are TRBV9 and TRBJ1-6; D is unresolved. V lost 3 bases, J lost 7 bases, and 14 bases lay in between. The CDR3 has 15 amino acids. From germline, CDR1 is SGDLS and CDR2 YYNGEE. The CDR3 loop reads CASSASLTGNSPLHF. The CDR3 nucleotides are TGTGCCAGCAGCGCCAGTCTGACGGGGAATTCACCCCTCCACTTT.

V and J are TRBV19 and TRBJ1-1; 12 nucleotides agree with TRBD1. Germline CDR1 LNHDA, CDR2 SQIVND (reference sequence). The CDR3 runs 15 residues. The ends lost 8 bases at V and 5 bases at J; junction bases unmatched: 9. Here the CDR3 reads CASRDRGRRWTEAFF. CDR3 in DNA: TGTGCCAGTCGGGACAGGGGGCGTCGTTGGACTGAAGCTTTCTTT.

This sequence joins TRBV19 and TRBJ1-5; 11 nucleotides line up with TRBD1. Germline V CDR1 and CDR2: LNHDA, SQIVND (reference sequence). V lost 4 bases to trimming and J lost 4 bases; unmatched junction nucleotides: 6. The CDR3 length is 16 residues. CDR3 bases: TGTGCCAGTAGTAACTCTGGACAGGGGGCTAATCAGCCCCAGCATTTT. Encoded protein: CASSNSGQGANQPQHF.

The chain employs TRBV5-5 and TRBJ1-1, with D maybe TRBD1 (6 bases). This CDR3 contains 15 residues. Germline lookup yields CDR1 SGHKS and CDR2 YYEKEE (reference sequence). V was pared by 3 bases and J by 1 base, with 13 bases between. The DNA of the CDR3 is TGTGCCAGCAGCTCCCTCCCGACAGGGAACACTGAAGCTTTCTTT. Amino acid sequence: CASSSLPTGNTEAFF.

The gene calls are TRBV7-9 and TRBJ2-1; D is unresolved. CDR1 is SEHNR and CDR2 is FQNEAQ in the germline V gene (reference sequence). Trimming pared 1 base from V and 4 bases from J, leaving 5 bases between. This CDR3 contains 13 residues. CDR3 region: CASSLGQYNEQFF. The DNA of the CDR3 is TGTGCCAGCAGCTTAGGTCAGTACAATGAGCAGTTCTTC.

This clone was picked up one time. CDR3 sequence: CASSQVFRAPDTQYF. DNA for the CDR3: TGCGCCAGCAGCCAAGTGTTCAGGGCGCCAGATACGCAGTATTTT. This sequence joins TRBV4-3 and TRBJ2-3; D is perhaps TRBD1 (5 bases). Germline V CDR1 and CDR2: LGHNA, YSLEER. The CDR3 totals 15 residues. Trimming removed 1 base from V and 4 bases from J, with 12 bases in between.

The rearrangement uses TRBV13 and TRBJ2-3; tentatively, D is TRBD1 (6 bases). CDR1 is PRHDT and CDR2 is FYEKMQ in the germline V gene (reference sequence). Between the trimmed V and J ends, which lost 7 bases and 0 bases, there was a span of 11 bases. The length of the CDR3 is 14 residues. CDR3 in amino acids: CASTQGTSTDTQYF. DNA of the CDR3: TGTGCCAGCACTCAGGGGACGAGCACAGATACGCAGTATTTT.

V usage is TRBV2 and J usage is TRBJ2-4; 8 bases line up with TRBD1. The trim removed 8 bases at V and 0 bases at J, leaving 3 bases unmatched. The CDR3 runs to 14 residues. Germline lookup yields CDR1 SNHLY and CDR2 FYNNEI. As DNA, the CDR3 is TGTGCCAGCTACGACAGGGGAGCCAAAAACATTCAGTACTTC. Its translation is CASYDRGAKNIQYF.

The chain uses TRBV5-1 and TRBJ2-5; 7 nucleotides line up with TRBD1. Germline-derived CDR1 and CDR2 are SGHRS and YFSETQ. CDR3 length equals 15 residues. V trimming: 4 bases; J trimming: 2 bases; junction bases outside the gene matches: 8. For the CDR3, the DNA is TGCGCCAGCAGCCAAGGGACAGAGCCTCAAGAGACCCAGTACTTC. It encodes CASSQGTEPQETQYF. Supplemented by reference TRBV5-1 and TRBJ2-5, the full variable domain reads KAGVTQTPRYLIKTRGQQVTLSCSPISGHRSVSWYQQTPGQGLQFLFEYFSETQRNKGNFPGRFSGRQFSNSRSEMNVSTLELGDSALYLCASSQGTEPQETQYFGPGTRLLVL.

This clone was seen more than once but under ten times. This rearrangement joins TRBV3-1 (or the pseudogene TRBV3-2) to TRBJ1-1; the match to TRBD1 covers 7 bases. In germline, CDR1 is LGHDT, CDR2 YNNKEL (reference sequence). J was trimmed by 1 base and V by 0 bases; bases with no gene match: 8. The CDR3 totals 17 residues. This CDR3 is CASSQDVPGTANTEAFF. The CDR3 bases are TGTGCCAGCAGCCAAGACGTCCCTGGGACAGCGAACACTGAAGCTTTCTTT.

The CDR3 region has the DNA TGTGCCAGCAGCGTAGTTACGGGACAGGTCTACAATGAGCAGTTCTTC. Translation: CASSVVTGQVYNEQFF. The gene calls are TRBV9 and TRBJ2-1, with 8 bases fitting TRBD1. V was clipped by 0 bases and J by 3 bases; unmatched bases: 5. CDR3 length: 16 residues. CDR1 is SGDLS and CDR2 is YYNGEE in the germline V gene.

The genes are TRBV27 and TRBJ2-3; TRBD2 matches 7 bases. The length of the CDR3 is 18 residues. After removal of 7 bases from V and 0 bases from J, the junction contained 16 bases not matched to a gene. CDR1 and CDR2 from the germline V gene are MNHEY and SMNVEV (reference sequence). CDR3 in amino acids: CASTLDPPQRGSTDTQYF. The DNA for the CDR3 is TGTGCCAGCACTCTCGACCCACCTCAGCGGGGAAGCACAGATACGCAGTATTTT.

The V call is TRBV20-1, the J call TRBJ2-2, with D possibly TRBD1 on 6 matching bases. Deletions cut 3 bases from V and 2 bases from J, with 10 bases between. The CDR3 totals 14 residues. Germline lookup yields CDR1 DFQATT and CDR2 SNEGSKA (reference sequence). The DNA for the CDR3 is TGCAGTGCTAGTGTAGGGACAAACACCGGGGAGCTGTTTTTT. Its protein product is CSASVGTNTGELFF.